This T cell receptor (beta chain) was profiled in a study of Ad26.COV2.S vaccination and SARS-CoV-2 variants (dated by TCRdb to the early 2020s). As for the study more broadly: Donors in the vaccine arm were drawn from COV1001, a phase I-IIa trial of Ad26.COV2.S in healthy adults that was multicentre, randomized, double-blind and placebo-controlled. Ad26.COV2.S was given intramuscularly at 5x10^10 or 1x10^11 viral particles, as a single shot or as two shots 56 days apart. TCRbeta repertoire sequencing served as the tool for gauging how specific and how broad the SARS-CoV-2-reactive T cell receptors were following Ad26.COV2.S vaccination. The TCR-sequenced set comprised around 30 samples: approximately 19 Ad26.COV2.S vaccine recipients, 5 placebo recipients and 8 SARS-CoV-2 convalescent individuals. Trial participants were randomized into five groups of five, in which low-dose or high-dose Ad26.COV2.S was given once or twice, or placebo was given on both occasions. Throughout the experiments and outcome assessment, investigators stayed blinded to trial group allocation.

TCRbeta CDR3 regions were sequenced with the immunoSEQ Assay. After extraction, genomic DNA underwent amplification by bias-controlled multiplex PCR, followed by high-throughput sequencing. The authors' pipeline ran thus. Collapsing and filtering of sequences were performed to quantify the absolute abundance of each unique TCRbeta CDR3 region. T cell fraction was estimated by normalization of TCRbeta template counts to usable DNA, with usable DNA being measured through amplification of reference genes present in all nucleated cells. Repertoire TCRs were annotated as SARS-CoV-2-specific by exact matching of V gene, CDR3 amino acid sequence and J gene to a known reactive TCR set. The reference SARS-CoV-2 TCR set was derived from MIRA and filtered for enrichment in COVID-19-positive ImmuneCODE repertoires, a step that removed public or cross-reactive TCRs. Drawing on the MIRA antigens, annotated TCRs were analysed further at the level of specific ORF or position within ORF. Depth was the summed frequency of annotated unique rearrangements, while breadth was defined as annotated unique rearrangements over total unique productive rearrangements. Group comparisons of TCR breadth used two-sided Wilcoxon rank-sum tests. Drawn from immuneACCESS, this table holds only the in-frame rearrangements with V and J called that TCRdb kept. Clones are partly lost; checked studies trace under half to an unresolved V gene and leave the rest unexplained. D and trimming come from the DNA, and the V and J calls and clone size come from that table. Within this sample are 300,000 to 350,000 clones, with 75% to 90% of them counted one time only. Roughly 10% of the sample belongs to the ten largest clones.

Its CDR3 holds 13 amino acids, cysteine through phenylalanine. Solely the CDR3 DNA is kept, with 39 bases framed from the first base. Per the germline V gene, MDHEN is the CDR1 and SYDVKM is the CDR2. The V end gives up 8 bases and the J end 7 bases, leaving 7 bases in the junction not matched to a gene. Results and caveats for the whole study, not just this receptor: Substantial breadth of spike-specific CD8+ and CD4+ T cell responses was reported after vaccination. The study was not powered for comparison of responses between vaccine doses or regimens. Higher spike-specific TCR breadth was observed in Ad26.COV2.S recipients than in placebo recipients (P = 0.0014). The authors noted that total T cell responses may have been underestimated by the TCR breadth and depth analyses. Vaccine and placebo recipients had comparable non-spike TCR breadth, which fits with the vaccine containing only spike.

Per the publication, the treatment or condition label means: approximately 18 received Ad26.COV2.S at low or high dose, single or two shots; several received placebo; per-sample allocation not given. For vaccine and placebo recipients, repertoires were sequenced using samples collected on day 63 after the first injection. Between 29 July and 7 August 2020, Cohort 1b enrolled about 27 adults aged 18-55 years at one site in Boston, USA. Ad26.COV2.S was a replication-incompetent adenovirus type 26 vector expressing a prefusion-stabilized SARS-CoV-2 spike protein from the original Wuhan strain. About this clone itself: Which antigen it targets is not known. Qualities for individual bases were not recorded, and no much larger clone is one base off.

The sample consisted of peripheral blood, taken in a trial of Ad26.COV2.S vaccine versus placebo. The source of this sequence is a person aged 18-60 years who received the Ad26.COV2.S COVID-19 vaccine or a placebo. The sequence links TRBV28 to TRBJ1-4; 7 bases in between match TRBD1. At the DNA level, the sequence is TGTGCCAGCTCAGGGGGGGCTTTTGAAAAACTGTTTTTT. It is translated as CASSGGAFEKLFF.